This TCR beta chain was identified during a study of blood T cell repertoires in COVID-19 (TCRdb year 2020). Notes on the research overall: Collaborator samples came from the United States, Italy and Spain and covered acute and convalescent phases of COVID-19. Where HLA class I and class II types were available, the types were taken from metadata supplied by the sample provider, not from assay-based typing. The material from the prospective study consisted of cDNA or gDNA derived from T cells, B-cell-depleted T cells, or PBMCs. The repertoires were released in a freely available public database meant as a resource for research on the immune response to SARS-CoV-2. Deeply sampled blood TCRbeta repertoires from subjects exposed to, actively infected with, or recovered from COVID-19 were included in the dataset. Samples were obtained from the ongoing ImmuneRACE study (first 160 participants) and from over a thousand subjects provided by 6 global collaborators. Sample metadata almost always included a de-identified subject ID, COVID-19 status, age in years and sex. Broad study findings and their caveats: Clinical and demographic metadata were provided uncurated, with the amount varying by source and participant.

The CDR3 runs 13 amino acids, cysteine and phenylalanine included. Left in the record is the CDR3 DNA by itself, 39 bases read in frame from the first base. Trimming takes 5 bases off V and 15 bases off J; junction bases not matched to a gene: 13. CDR1 and CDR2 are read off the germline V gene as SGDLS and YYNGEE. Another Seattle source contributed samples from volunteer blood donors who had recovered from COVID-19. Each collaborating institution followed its own protocols to collect whole blood in K2EDTA tubes. For TCRbeta analysis, collaborators shipped samples in one of three forms: frozen whole blood, isolated PBMCs, or DNA extracted from either of those sample types. TCRbeta CDR3 regions were amplified from genomic DNA by means of the immunoSEQ Assay, a bias-controlled multiplex PCR. The original pipeline was this. The number of nucleated cells in each sample was estimated by amplification of reference gene primers within the assay. To quantify the absolute abundance of each unique TCRbeta CDR3 rearrangement, sequence reads were collapsed and filtered. For each sample, productive Simpson clonality was calculated as the square root of Simpson's diversity index across productive rearrangements. Here the immuneACCESS table is served through TCRdb, limited to in-frame sequences with V and J called. Missing clones are a known gap in these copies; in checked studies unresolved V genes cover under half, and the rest lacks a known reason. The V and J calls and clone size come from that table; D and trimming were worked out from the DNA. The sample contains 130,000 to 150,000 clones, about nine tenths of them found a single time. Roughly 37% of the sample is held by the ten biggest clonotypes.

About this clone itself: No cognate antigen has been identified for it. No base quality information exists; no much larger clone differs at one position.

The receptor chain draws on TRBV9 and TRBJ2-2; 7 of the junction bases match TRBD2. This TCR was recovered from a man aged 45-60 years who had recovered from COVID-19. Sequencing used peripheral blood. The CDR3 protein is CASSPDEGRAVFF. The base sequence is TGTGCCAGCAGTCCAGATGAGGGGAGGGCGGTGTTTTTT. This CDR3, with the reference TRBV9 and TRBJ2-2 proteins standing in past its ends, gives the full variable domain DSGVTQTPKHLITATGQRVTLRCSPRSGDLSVYWYQQSLDQGLQFLIQYYNGEERAKGNILERFSAQQFPDLHSELNLSSLELGDSALYFCASSPDEGRAVFFGEGSRLTVL.